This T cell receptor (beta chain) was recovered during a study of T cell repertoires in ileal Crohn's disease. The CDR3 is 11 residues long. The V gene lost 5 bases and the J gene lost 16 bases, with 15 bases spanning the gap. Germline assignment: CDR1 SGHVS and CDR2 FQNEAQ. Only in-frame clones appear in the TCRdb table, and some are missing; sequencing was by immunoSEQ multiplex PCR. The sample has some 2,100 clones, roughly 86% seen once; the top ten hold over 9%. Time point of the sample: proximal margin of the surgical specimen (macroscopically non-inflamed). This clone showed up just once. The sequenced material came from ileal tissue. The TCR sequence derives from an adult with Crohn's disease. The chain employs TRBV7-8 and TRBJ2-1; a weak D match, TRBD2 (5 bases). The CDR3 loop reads CASSPWTGFFF. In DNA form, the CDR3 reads TGTGCCAGCAGCCCCTGGACTGGTTTCTTCTTC.